Given below is one T cell receptor beta chain in context. Sequenced by immunoSEQ multiplex PCR; TCRdb stores in-frame clones only, minus some. The data contain fewer than 350,000 clones, around 85% of them seen just once; the ten biggest clones take up approximately 2%. The sample comes from a study of blood T cell repertoires in COVID-19. Study details: The cDNA or gDNA used as material had been derived from T cells, B-cell-depleted T cells, or PBMCs.

CDR1 and CDR2 from the germline V gene are MDHEN and SYDVKM. This CDR3 region has 15 residues. The V and J ends lost 6 bases and 2 bases, in that order; junction bases with no gene match: 4. The V gene is TRBV28, the J gene TRBJ2-6; 7 bases agree with TRBD1. The sequence was obtained from a woman aged 25 to 39 who had recovered from COVID-19. What was sequenced was peripheral blood. DNA for the CDR3: TGTGCCAGCAGGAAAACAGGGGCTGGGGCCAACGTCCTGACTTTC. Its translation: CASRKTGAGANVLTF.